The following is a T cell receptor (beta chain) sequence with its context. Its cognate antigen is unknown. This record belongs to a study of OX40 agonist ivuxolimab in advanced cancers. Findings and caveats of the study: In a subset of nonresponders, normalized T-cell clonal expansion was also low. Compared with others, partial responders at 0.1-3.0 mg/kg displayed clonal expansion among the lowest. At doses 0.1 to 3.0 mg/kg, CD4+ and CD8+ clones expanded.

The CDR3 spans 14 residues. Germline loops: CDR1 KGHSH, CDR2 LQKENI. V trimming: 4 bases; J trimming: 9 bases; junction bases outside the gene matches: 7. Produced via immunoSEQ multiplex PCR; TCRdb's table is partial and in-frame only. Altogether some 50,000 clones are present, around 86% being singletons, with the ten largest covering about 1.8%. The sequenced sample was CD4+ or CD8+ T cells sorted from blood, obtained in a trial of the OX40 agonist ivuxolimab. The sequence was obtained from an adult with an advanced solid tumor such as melanoma, head and neck, liver or kidney cancer. The chain uses TRBV18 and TRBJ1-2, with 11 nucleotides matching TRBD1. CDR3 residues: CASSQGQGAGSYTF. The CDR3 DNA reads TGTGCCAGCTCACAAGGACAGGGGGCTGGGAGCTACACCTTC.